This entry features one T cell receptor (beta chain) sequence. This clonotype was picked up a small number of times. What this receptor recognizes is not known. It has no much larger one-base neighbor in the sample; base qualities were not kept. The sample belongs to a study of CD8 T cells in ankylosing spondylitis (dated by TCRdb to between 2016 and 2019). Concerning the study at large: The study profiled T cell receptor beta repertoires in healthy donors and ankylosing spondylitis patients to find disease-linked TCR variants. The whole study cohort included some 100 healthy donors and 25 or so ankylosing spondylitis patients. Peripheral blood was sampled, and synovial fluid was also collected from ankylosing spondylitis patients. The paper's findings and limits, for the study overall: Significant enrichment of the disease-linked clones was reported in matched synovial fluid samples from ankylosing spondylitis patients. Blood from ankylosing spondylitis patients appeared to be characterized by a TCR beta motif made up of about 8 highly homologous amino acid variants. The disease-linked clones showed a CD8+ phenotype and occurred at relatively low frequencies in peripheral blood. Some of the motif variants had been reported before in the synovial fluid and blood of reactive arthritis patients, a finding that suggests common disease-initiation mechanisms.

The CDR3 goes from the cysteine to the phenylalanine over 14 residues. Just CDR3 DNA is preserved here, 42 bases in frame from base 1. CDR1 and CDR2, per the germline V gene (reference sequence), are PRHDT and FYEKMQ. V loses 5 bases of germline sequence and J loses 4 bases, and the interval between the two ends is 15 bases. Sequencing relied on an Illumina HiSeq 2500. TCR beta libraries were prepared by quantitative 5'-RACE with molecular barcodes. As for the original processing: To identify disease-linked TCR variants, a new computational method was used, one built on a probabilistic model of VDJ rearrangement. In TCRdb, the public reads were trimmed at Q25 with fastp and aligned with MiXCR, with productive beta chains retained. Each CDR3 protein appears once, grouped with its most common genes and DNA. TCRdb, rather than the study authors, made the V and J calls. This sample is represented by about 340,000 distinct CDR3 sequences; approximately 22% of them were singletons. The ten most abundant clones make up roughly 14% of the sample.

The chain employs TRBV13 and TRBJ2-7; D gene: possibly TRBD1, on 6 matching bases. What was sequenced was blood, either unsorted or a sorted T cell fraction (not recorded which). The clonotype comes from a male donor with ankylosing spondylitis or in good health (not recorded which). The DNA reads as follows: TGTGCCAGCAGCGCCGGGACAAAAGCTTACGAGCAGTACTTC. Its translation is CASSAGTKAYEQYF. The reference TRBV13 and TRBJ2-7 proteins fill in what lies around the CDR3, so the full variable domain reads AAGVIQSPRHLIKEKRETATLKCYPIPRHDTVYWYQQGPGQDPQFLISFYEKMQSDKGSIPDRFSAQQFSDYHSELNMSSLELGDSALYFCASSAGTKAYEQYFGPGTRLTVT.